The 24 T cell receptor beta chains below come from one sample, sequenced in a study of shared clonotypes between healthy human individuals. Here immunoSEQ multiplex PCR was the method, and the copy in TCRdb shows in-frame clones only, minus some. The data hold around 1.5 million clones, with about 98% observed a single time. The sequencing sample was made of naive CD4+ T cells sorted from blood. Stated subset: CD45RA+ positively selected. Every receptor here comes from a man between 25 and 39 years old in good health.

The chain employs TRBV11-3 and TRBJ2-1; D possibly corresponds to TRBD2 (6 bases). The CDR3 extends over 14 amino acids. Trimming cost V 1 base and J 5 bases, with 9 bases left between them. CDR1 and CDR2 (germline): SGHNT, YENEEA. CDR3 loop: CASSLARGNNEQFF. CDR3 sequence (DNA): TGTGCCAGCAGCTTAGCGCGGGGAAACAATGAGCAGTTCTTC.

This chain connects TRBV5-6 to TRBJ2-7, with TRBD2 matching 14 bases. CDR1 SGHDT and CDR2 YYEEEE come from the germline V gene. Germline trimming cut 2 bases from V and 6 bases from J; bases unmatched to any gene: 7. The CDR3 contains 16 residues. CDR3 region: CASSFLTSGRAREQYF. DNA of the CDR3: TGTGCCAGCAGCTTCCTGACTAGCGGGAGGGCCCGCGAGCAGTACTTC. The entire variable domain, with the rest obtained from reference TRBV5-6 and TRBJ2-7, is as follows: DAGVTQSPTHLIKTRGQQVTLRCSPKSGHDTVSWYQQALGQGPQFIFQYYEEEERQRGNFPDRFSGHQFPNYSSELNVNALLLGDSALYLCASSFLTSGRAREQYFGPGTRLTVT.

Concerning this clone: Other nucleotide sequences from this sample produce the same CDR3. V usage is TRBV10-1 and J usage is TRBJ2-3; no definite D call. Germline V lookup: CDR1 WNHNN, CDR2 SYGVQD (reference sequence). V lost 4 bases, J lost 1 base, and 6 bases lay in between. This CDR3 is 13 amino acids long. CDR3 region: CASSGQGTDTQYF. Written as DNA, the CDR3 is TGCGCCAGCAGTGGGCAGGGCACAGATACGCAGTATTTT.

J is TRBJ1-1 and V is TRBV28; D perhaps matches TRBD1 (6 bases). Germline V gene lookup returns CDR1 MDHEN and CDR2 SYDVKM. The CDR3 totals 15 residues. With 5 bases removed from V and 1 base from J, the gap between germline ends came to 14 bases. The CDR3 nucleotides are TGTGCCAGCAGTACGTACAGGGCGGGGAACACTGAAGCTTTCTTT. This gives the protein CASSTYRAGNTEAFF.

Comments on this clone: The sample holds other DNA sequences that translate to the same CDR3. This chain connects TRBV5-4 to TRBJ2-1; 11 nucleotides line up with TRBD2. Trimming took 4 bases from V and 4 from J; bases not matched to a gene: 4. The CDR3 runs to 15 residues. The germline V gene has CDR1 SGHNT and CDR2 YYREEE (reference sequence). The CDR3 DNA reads TGTGCCAGCAGCGCCGGGACTAGCGGATACAATGAGCAGTTCTTC. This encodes CASSAGTSGYNEQFF. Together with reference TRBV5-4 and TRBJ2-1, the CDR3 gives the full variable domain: ETGVTQSPTHLIKTRGQQVTLRCSSQSGHNTVSWYQQALGQGPQFIFQYYREEENGRGNFPPRFSGLQFPNYSSELNVNALELDDSALYLCASSAGTSGYNEQFFGPGTRLTVL.

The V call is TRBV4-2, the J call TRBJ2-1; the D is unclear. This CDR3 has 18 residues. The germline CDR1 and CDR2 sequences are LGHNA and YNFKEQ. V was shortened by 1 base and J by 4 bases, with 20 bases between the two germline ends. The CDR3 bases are TGTGCCAGCAGCCAAGCCTTTCCCCGGGCTCGAAGATACAATGAGCAGTTCTTC. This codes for CASSQAFPRARRYNEQFF.

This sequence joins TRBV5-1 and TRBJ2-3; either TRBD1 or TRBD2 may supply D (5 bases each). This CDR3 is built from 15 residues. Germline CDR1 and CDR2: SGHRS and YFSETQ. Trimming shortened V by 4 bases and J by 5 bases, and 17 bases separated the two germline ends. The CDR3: CASSPGTAGRDTQYF. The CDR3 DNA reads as TGCGCCAGCAGCCCCGGGACCGCAGGCAGAGATACGCAGTATTTT.

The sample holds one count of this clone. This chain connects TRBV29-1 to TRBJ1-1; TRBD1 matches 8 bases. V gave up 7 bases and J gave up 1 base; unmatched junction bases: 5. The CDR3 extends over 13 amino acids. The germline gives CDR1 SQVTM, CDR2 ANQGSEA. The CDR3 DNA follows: TGCAGCGGGCACAGGGGGGCGAACACTGAAGCTTTCTTT. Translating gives CSGHRGANTEAFF. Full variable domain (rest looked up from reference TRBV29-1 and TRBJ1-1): SAVISQKPSRDICQRGTSLTIQCQVDSQVTMMFWYRQQPGQSLTLIATANQGSEATYESGFVIDKFPISRPNLTFSTLTVSNMSPEDSSIYLCSGHRGANTEAFFGQGTRLTVV.

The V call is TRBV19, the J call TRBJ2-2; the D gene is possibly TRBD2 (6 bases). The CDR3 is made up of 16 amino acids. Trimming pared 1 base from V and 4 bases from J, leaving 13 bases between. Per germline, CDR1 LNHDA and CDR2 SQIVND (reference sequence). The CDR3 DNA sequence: TGTGCCAGTAGTATAGGAGGAGGGGCTGGCACCGGGGAGCTGTTTTTT. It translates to CASSIGGGAGTGELFF.

The CDR3 here is CASSYSWAQTYEQYF. The CDR3 DNA sequence: TGTGCCAGCAGTTACTCTTGGGCGCAAACCTACGAGCAGTACTTC. The chain recombines TRBV6-5 with TRBJ2-7; D is unclear. The CDR3 is made up of 15 amino acids. Looked up from germline, CDR1 is MNHEY and CDR2 is SVGAGI. V lost 0 bases to trimming and J lost 2 bases, with 11 bases between them.

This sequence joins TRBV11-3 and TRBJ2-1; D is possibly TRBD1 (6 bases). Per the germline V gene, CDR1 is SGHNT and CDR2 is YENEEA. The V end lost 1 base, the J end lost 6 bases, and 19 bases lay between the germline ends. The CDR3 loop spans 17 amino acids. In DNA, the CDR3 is TGTGCCAGCAGCTTAGGCGCGTTAACAGGGAATGGCAATGAGCAGTTCTTC. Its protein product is CASSLGALTGNGNEQFF.

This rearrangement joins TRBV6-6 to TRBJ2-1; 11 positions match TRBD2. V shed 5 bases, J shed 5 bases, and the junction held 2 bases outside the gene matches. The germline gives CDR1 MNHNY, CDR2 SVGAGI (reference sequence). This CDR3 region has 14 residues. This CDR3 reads CASSHSGRDNEQFF. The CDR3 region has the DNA TGTGCCAGCAGTCATAGCGGGAGGGACAATGAGCAGTTCTTC.

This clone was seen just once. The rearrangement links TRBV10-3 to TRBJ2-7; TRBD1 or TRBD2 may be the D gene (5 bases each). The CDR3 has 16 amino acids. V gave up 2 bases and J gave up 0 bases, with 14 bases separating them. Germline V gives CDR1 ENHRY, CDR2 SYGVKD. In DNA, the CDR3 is TGTGCCATCAGTGAGCTTGAACCCGGGACCTCCTACGAGCAGTACTTC. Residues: CAISELEPGTSYEQYF.

The chain's CDR3 is CASSEAGFRDRANYGYTF. The CDR3 coding sequence is TGTGCCAGCAGTGAAGCAGGTTTCCGGGACAGGGCGAACTATGGCTACACCTTC. The chain combines TRBV2 with TRBJ1-2; 9 positions match TRBD1. J was trimmed by 2 bases and V by 0 bases; bases with no gene match: 10. This CDR3 region has 18 residues. Germline CDR1 reads SNHLY; CDR2 reads FYNNEI.

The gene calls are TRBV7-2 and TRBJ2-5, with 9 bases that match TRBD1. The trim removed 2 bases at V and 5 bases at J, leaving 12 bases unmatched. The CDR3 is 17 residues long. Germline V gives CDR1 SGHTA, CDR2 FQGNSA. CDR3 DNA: TGTGCCAGCAGCTTACGCCACAACAGGGGGCGGGTTGAGACCCAGTACTTC. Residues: CASSLRHNRGRVETQYF.

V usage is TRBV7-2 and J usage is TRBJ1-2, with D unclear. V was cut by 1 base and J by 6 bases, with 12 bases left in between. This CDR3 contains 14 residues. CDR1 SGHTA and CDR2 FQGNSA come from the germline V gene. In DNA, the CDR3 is TGTGCCAGCAGCTTAGGTTTCCCCGGGAATGGCTACACCTTC. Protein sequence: CASSLGFPGNGYTF.

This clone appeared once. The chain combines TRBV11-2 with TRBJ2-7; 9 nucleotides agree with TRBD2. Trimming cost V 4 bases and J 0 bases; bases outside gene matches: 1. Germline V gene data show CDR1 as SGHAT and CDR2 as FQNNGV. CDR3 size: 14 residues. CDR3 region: CASSWGLASYEQYF. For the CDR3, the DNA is TGTGCCAGCAGCTGGGGACTAGCCTCCTACGAGCAGTACTTC.

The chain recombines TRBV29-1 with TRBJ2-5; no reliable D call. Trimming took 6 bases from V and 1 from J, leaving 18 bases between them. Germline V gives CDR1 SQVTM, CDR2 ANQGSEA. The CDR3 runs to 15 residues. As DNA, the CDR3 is TGCAGCGTCGAGTGGGCGGACCACCTCCAAGAGACCCAGTACTTC. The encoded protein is CSVEWADHLQETQYF.

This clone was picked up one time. The CDR3, as DNA: TGTGCCAGCAGTTACCTGGGACAGGGTCAGTACGAGCAGTACTTC. Translated, it gives CASSYLGQGQYEQYF. The chain recombines TRBV6-6 with TRBJ2-7; 9 bases are a match to TRBD1. The CDR3 has 15 amino acids. Germline CDR1 is MNHNY and CDR2 is SVGAGI (reference sequence). V lost 2 bases, J lost 4 bases, and 6 bases stayed unmatched.

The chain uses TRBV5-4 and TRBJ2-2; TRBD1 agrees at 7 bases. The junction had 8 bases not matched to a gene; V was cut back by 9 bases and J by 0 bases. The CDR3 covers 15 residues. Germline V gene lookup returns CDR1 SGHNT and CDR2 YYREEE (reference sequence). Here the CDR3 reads CATQPGTANTGELFF. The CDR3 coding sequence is TGTGCCACACAACCCGGGACAGCGAACACCGGGGAGCTGTTTTTT.

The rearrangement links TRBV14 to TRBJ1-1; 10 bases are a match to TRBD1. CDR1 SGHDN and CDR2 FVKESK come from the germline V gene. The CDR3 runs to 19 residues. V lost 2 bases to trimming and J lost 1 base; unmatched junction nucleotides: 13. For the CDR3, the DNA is TGTGCCAGCAGCCAAACCCGGGACAGGGGATTCCCTAAGAACACTGAAGCTTTCTTT. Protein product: CASSQTRDRGFPKNTEAFF. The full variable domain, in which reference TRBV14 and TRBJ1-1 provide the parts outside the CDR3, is EAGVTQFPSHSVIEKGQTVTLRCDPISGHDNLYWYRRVMGKEIKFLLHFVKESKQDESGMPNNRFLAERTGGTYSTLKVQPAELEDSGVYFCASSQTRDRGFPKNTEAFFGQGTRLTVV.

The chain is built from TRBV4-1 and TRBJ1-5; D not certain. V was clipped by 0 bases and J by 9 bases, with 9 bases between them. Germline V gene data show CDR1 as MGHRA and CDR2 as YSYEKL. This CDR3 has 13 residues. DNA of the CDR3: TGCGCCAGCAGCCAAGACAGGTATGCGCCCCAGCATTTT. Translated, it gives CASSQDRYAPQHF.

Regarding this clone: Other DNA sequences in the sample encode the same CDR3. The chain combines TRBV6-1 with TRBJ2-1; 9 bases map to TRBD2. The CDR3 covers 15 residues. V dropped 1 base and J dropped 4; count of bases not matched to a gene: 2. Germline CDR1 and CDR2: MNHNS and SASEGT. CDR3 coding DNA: TGTGCCAGCAGTGAAGGTCTAGCGGGATACAATGAGCAGTTCTTC. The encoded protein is CASSEGLAGYNEQFF.

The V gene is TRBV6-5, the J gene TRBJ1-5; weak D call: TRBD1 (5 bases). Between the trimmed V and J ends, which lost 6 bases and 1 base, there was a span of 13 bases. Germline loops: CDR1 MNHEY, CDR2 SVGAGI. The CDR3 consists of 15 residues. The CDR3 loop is CASSSDRLSNQPQHF. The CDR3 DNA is TGTGCCAGCAGCTCAGACAGACTGAGCAATCAGCCCCAGCATTTT.